Described below is a single T cell receptor (beta chain) sequence and its context. This sample is drawn from a study of control samples from healthy donors and cancer patients. V was clipped by 3 bases and J by 2 bases, with 12 bases between them. Germline assignment: CDR1 SGHDT and CDR2 YYEEEE. The CDR3 has 14 amino acids. The protocol was immunoSEQ multiplex PCR, while the TCRdb copy is restricted to in-frame clones and leaves out a portion. The sample has roughly 70,000 clones; approximately 94% are singletons. The TCR sequence derives from a young woman in good health. The chain recombines TRBV5-6 with TRBJ2-7; possibly TRBD1 for D (5 bases). Specimen: blood. CDR3: CASSSDISAYEQYF. CDR3 nucleotide sequence: TGTGCCAGCAGCTCGGACATTTCAGCCTACGAGCAGTACTTC.